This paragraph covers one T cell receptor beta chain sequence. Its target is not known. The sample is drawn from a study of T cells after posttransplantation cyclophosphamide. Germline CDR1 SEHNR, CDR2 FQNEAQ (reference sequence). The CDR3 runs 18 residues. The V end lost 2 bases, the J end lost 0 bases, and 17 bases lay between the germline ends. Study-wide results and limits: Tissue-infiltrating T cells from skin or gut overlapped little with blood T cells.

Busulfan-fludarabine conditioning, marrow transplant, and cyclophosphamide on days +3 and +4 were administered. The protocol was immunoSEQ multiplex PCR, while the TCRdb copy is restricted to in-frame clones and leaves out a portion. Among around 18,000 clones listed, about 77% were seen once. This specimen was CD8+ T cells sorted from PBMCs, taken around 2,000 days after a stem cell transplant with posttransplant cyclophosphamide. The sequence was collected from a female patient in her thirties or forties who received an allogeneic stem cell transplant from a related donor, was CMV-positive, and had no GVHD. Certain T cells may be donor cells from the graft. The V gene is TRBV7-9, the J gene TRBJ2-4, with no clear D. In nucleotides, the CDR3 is TGTGCCAGCAGCTTACCCCCCTCTGTCTCCCTAGCCAAAAACATTCAGTACTTC. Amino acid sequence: CASSLPPSVSLAKNIQYF.